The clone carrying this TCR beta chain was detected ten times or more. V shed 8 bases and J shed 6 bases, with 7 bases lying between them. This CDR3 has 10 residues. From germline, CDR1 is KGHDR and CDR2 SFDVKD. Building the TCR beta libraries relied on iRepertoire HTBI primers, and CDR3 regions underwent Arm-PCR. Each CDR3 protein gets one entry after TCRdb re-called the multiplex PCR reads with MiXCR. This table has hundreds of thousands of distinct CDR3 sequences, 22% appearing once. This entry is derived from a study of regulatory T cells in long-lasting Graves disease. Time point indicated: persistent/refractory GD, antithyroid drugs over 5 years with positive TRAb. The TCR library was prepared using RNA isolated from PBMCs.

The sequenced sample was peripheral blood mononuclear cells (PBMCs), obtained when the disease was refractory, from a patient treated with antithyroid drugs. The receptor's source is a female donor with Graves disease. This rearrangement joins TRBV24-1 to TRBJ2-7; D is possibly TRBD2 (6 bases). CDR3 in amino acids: CATMGGEQYF. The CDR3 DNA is TGTGCCACCATGGGGGGCGAGCAGTACTTC.